Below are 2 T cell receptor beta chains sequenced from a single sample in a study of cytomegalovirus exposure and HLA in healthy donors (dated by TCRdb to 2017 to 2019). The library was generated by the immunoSEQ multiplex PCR assay. The multiplex PCR relied on a mix of 60 forward primers for TCR Vbeta segments and 13 reverse primers for TCR Jbeta segments. This immuneACCESS table, as held by TCRdb, lists in-frame sequences with V and J called but not all clones. Of the missing ones, under half trace to an unresolved V gene in checked studies; the others have no known cause. This sample has around 150,000 clones in its table, and 66% of those were observed once. Approximately 1.7% of the sample lies in the top ten. The sample comprised PBMCs. The receptors come from a human donor in good health.

The V and J genes are TRBV2 and TRBJ2-7, with 12 bases fitting TRBD2. V shed 8 bases and J 3 bases; nucleotides not matched to a gene: 14. The CDR3 length is 17 residues. Germline loops: CDR1 SNHLY, CDR2 FYNNEI. As DNA, the CDR3 is TGTGCCAGCGCCCAGGGGCTAGCGGGAGGGGATCACTACGAGCAGTACTTC. This gives the protein CASAQGLAGGDHYEQYF.

The V call is TRBV5-1, the J call TRBJ2-1; 8 bases align to TRBD1. CDR3 length: 13 amino acids. Trimming at V came to 4 bases and at J to 6 bases, leaving 3 bases not matched to a gene. From germline, CDR1 is SGHRS and CDR2 YFSETQ. The CDR3 sequence is CASSRDRGNEQFF. As DNA, the CDR3 is TGCGCCAGCAGCCGAGACAGGGGCAATGAGCAGTTCTTC.